The entry that follows covers one T cell receptor beta chain sequence. Its antigen remains unknown. J gave up 1 base and V 6 bases, and 5 bases lay outside the gene matches. The CDR3 is 14 residues long. Germline V gene sequence: CDR1 LNHDA, CDR2 SQIVND (reference sequence). This entry is derived from a study of T cells in Graves' hyperthyroidism and ophthalmopathy. Regarding the study as a whole: Blood shared most expanded thyroid clonotypes above 0.001.

The source material, RNA transcripts, was used to amplify TCR beta CDR3 regions. With the HTBI primer set, the TCR CDR3 went through a first round of RT-PCR. One entry per CDR3 protein, called by TCRdb with MiXCR from the multiplex PCR reads. The table records 600,000 to 850,000 distinct CDR3 sequences, roughly 20% of them present only once. Exclusion of patients followed from uncontrolled infection, other autoimmune disease, pregnancy or lactation. The blood was taken when hyperthyroidism was first diagnosed, before any ophthalmopathy symptoms showed up. Extraction of PBMCs used 8.5 to 10 ml of fresh peripheral blood.

The chain is built from TRBV19 and TRBJ2-5; 7 bases agree with TRBD1. This receptor was taken from a woman aged 50 to 65 with Graves' hyperthyroidism that later progressed to Graves' ophthalmopathy. The sequenced sample was blood. The DNA for the CDR3 is TGTGCCAGTAGCCTACAGGGGCCCCAAGAGACCCAGTACTTC. Translation: CASSLQGPQETQYF.